A selection of T cell receptor beta chains follows, all from one sample in a study of cytomegalovirus exposure and HLA in healthy donors. TCRdb keeps only in-frame clones here, not all; method: immunoSEQ multiplex PCR. The sample includes about 220,000 clones, around 80% of them seen just once. Input material: PBMCs. The receptor set was obtained from a boy aged 2 to 10 in good health and CMV-seronegative. The CDR3 runs from the conserved cysteine through the conserved F or W. D genes are given only for firm matches. The size field is filled for only some rows; it gives once, few, many or a size class.

len: 11; v_gene: TRBV2; j_gene: TRBJ2-2; abundance: NA; d_gene: NA; CDR3aa: CASSAGGELFF; CDR3nt: TGTGCCAGCAGTGCAGGAGGGGAGCTGTTTTTT
len: 14; v_gene: TRBV6-5; j_gene: TRBJ1-4; abundance: NA; d_gene: NA; CDR3aa: CASSYRIGGEKLFF; CDR3nt: TGTGCCAGCAGTTACCGAATCGGGGGTGAAAAACTGTTTTTT
len: 16; v_gene: TRBV19; j_gene: TRBJ1-2; abundance: once; d_gene: TRBD1; CDR3aa: CASSWDRGRGNYGYTF; CDR3nt: TGTGCCAGTAGTTGGGACAGGGGGCGCGGTAACTATGGCTACACCTTC
len: 13; v_gene: TRBV7-2; j_gene: TRBJ1-2; abundance: NA; d_gene: NA; CDR3aa: CASSTTANYGYTF; CDR3nt: TGTGCCAGCAGCACGACAGCTAACTATGGCTACACCTTC
len: 14; v_gene: TRBV27; j_gene: TRBJ2-3; abundance: once; d_gene: NA; CDR3aa: CASNFRGGRDTQYF; CDR3nt: TGTGCCAGCAACTTTCGGGGAGGACGAGATACGCAGTATTTT
len: 15; v_gene: TRBV2; j_gene: TRBJ1-4; abundance: few; d_gene: TRBD1; CDR3aa: CASSLDRGSYEKLFF; CDR3nt: TGTGCCAGCAGCCTCGACAGGGGGTCCTATGAAAAACTGTTTTTT
len: 14; v_gene: TRBV7-2; j_gene: TRBJ2-7; abundance: NA; d_gene: NA; CDR3aa: CASSPEARGYEQYF; CDR3nt: TGTGCCAGCAGCCCAGAAGCTAGAGGCTACGAGCAGTACTTC
len: 17; v_gene: TRBV5-1; j_gene: TRBJ2-3; abundance: once; d_gene: TRBD2; CDR3aa: CASSPRATSAFADTQYF; CDR3nt: TGCGCCAGCAGCCCCAGAGCTACTAGCGCTTTCGCAGATACGCAGTATTTT
len: 18; v_gene: TRBV5-1; j_gene: TRBJ2-3; abundance: NA; d_gene: TRBD1; CDR3aa: CASSLFSPKQGATDTQYF; CDR3nt: TGCGCCAGCAGCTTGTTCTCCCCAAAACAGGGGGCTACAGATACGCAGTATTTT
len: 14; v_gene: TRBV5-4; j_gene: TRBJ2-7; abundance: few; d_gene: TRBD1; CDR3aa: CASSSGGSTYEQYF; CDR3nt: TGTGCCAGCAGCTCAGGGGGCTCGACCTACGAGCAGTACTTC
len: 18; v_gene: TRBV5-4; j_gene: TRBJ2-2; abundance: NA; d_gene: TRBD2; CDR3aa: CASSSQPHTSARTGELFF; CDR3nt: TGTGCCAGCAGCTCCCAGCCGCACACTAGCGCTAGGACCGGGGAGCTGTTTTTT
len: 17; v_gene: TRBV12-5; j_gene: TRBJ2-1; abundance: NA; d_gene: NA; CDR3aa: CASGLVLGTQIYNEQFF; CDR3nt: TGTGCTAGTGGTTTGGTACTTGGGACACAAATCTACAATGAGCAGTTCTTC
len: 15; v_gene: TRBV9; j_gene: TRBJ2-1; abundance: NA; d_gene: NA; CDR3aa: CASTQAGAIYNEQFF; CDR3nt: TGTGCCAGCACCCAAGCTGGGGCCATTTACAATGAGCAGTTCTTC
len: 15; v_gene: TRBV19; j_gene: TRBJ2-7; abundance: NA; d_gene: NA; CDR3aa: CASSISQAVSYEQYF; CDR3nt: TGTGCCAGTAGTATATCTCAGGCAGTCTCCTACGAGCAGTACTTC
len: 15; v_gene: TRBV6-1; j_gene: TRBJ2-1; abundance: NA; d_gene: TRBD2; CDR3aa: CASRGGRGGQDEQFF; CDR3nt: TGTGCCAGCAGGGGAGGGCGGGGGGGCCAGGATGAGCAGTTCTTC
len: 15; v_gene: TRBV27; j_gene: TRBJ1-4; abundance: NA; d_gene: NA; CDR3aa: CASSLTRATNEKLFF; CDR3nt: TGTGCCAGCAGTTTAACACGGGCAACTAATGAAAAACTGTTTTTT
len: 13; v_gene: TRBV5-1; j_gene: TRBJ2-7; abundance: NA; d_gene: NA; CDR3aa: CASSLVLASEQYF; CDR3nt: TGCGCCAGCAGCTTGGTTCTAGCGTCTGAGCAGTACTTC
len: 17; v_gene: TRBV15; j_gene: TRBJ2-1; abundance: NA; d_gene: TRBD2; CDR3aa: CATSSHASGRAYNEQFF; CDR3nt: TGTGCCACCAGCAGTCATGCTAGCGGGAGGGCCTACAATGAGCAGTTCTTC
len: 15; v_gene: TRBV9; j_gene: TRBJ2-1; abundance: NA; d_gene: TRBD1; CDR3aa: CASSVGVDRGNEQFF; CDR3nt: TGTGCCAGCAGCGTAGGTGTTGACAGGGGTAATGAGCAGTTCTTC
len: 13; v_gene: TRBV5-1; j_gene: TRBJ2-7; abundance: NA; d_gene: TRBD2; CDR3aa: CASSRDYVYEQYF; CDR3nt: TGCGCCAGCAGCCGGGACTACGTCTACGAGCAGTACTTC
len: 12; v_gene: TRBV7-2; j_gene: TRBJ1-4; abundance: few; d_gene: NA; CDR3aa: CASSPAWGELFF; CDR3nt: TGTGCCAGCAGCCCGGCCTGGGGGGAACTGTTTTTT
len: 13; v_gene: TRBV29-1; j_gene: TRBJ2-3; abundance: NA; d_gene: NA; CDR3aa: CSVVGLYTDTQYF; CDR3nt: TGCAGCGTCGTGGGCCTATACACAGATACGCAGTATTTT
len: 15; v_gene: TRBV5-8; j_gene: TRBJ1-6; abundance: NA; d_gene: NA; CDR3aa: CASSLEEGKYSPLHF; CDR3nt: TGTGCCAGCAGTTTGGAGGAGGGTAAATATTCACCCCTCCACTTT
len: 14; v_gene: TRBV9; j_gene: TRBJ2-5; abundance: NA; d_gene: TRBD1; CDR3aa: CASSDRVPGETQYF; CDR3nt: TGTGCCAGCAGTGACAGGGTTCCTGGAGAGACCCAGTACTTC
len: 13; v_gene: TRBV9; j_gene: TRBJ2-7; abundance: NA; d_gene: NA; CDR3aa: CASSVGQDYEQYF; CDR3nt: TGTGCCAGCAGCGTAGGACAGGACTACGAGCAGTACTTC
len: 13; v_gene: TRBV30; j_gene: TRBJ1-1; abundance: few; d_gene: NA; CDR3aa: CAWSLRANTEAFF; CDR3nt: TGTGCCTGGAGCTTGAGGGCGAACACTGAAGCTTTCTTT
len: 16; v_gene: TRBV6-5; j_gene: TRBJ2-5; abundance: NA; d_gene: TRBD2; CDR3aa: CASSYSGRVYQETQYF; CDR3nt: TGTGCCAGCAGTTACAGCGGGAGGGTGTACCAAGAGACCCAGTACTTC
len: 14; v_gene: TRBV25-1; j_gene: TRBJ2-5; abundance: NA; d_gene: TRBD1; CDR3aa: CASSGFTGGETQYF; CDR3nt: TGTGCCAGCAGTGGGTTTACAGGGGGGGAGACCCAGTACTTC
len: 14; v_gene: TRBV11-2; j_gene: TRBJ2-5; abundance: NA; d_gene: NA; CDR3aa: CASSLARERETQYF; CDR3nt: TGTGCCAGCAGCTTAGCGAGAGAAAGAGAGACCCAGTACTTC
len: 14; v_gene: TRBV30; j_gene: TRBJ1-5; abundance: NA; d_gene: NA; CDR3aa: CAWSLTMSNQPQHF; CDR3nt: TGTGCCTGGAGTTTGACTATGAGCAATCAGCCCCAGCATTTT
len: 16; v_gene: TRBV6-1; j_gene: TRBJ2-3; abundance: NA; d_gene: NA; CDR3aa: CASSEGPNPSTDTQYF; CDR3nt: TGTGCCAGCAGTGAAGGGCCAAATCCTAGCACAGATACGCAGTATTTT
len: 13; v_gene: TRBV7-8; j_gene: TRBJ2-1; abundance: NA; d_gene: TRBD1; CDR3aa: CASSSGTANEQFF; CDR3nt: TGTGCCAGCAGCTCTGGGACAGCCAATGAGCAGTTCTTC
len: 14; v_gene: TRBV7-9; j_gene: TRBJ1-2; abundance: once; d_gene: TRBD1; CDR3aa: CASSAGQGDYGYTF; CDR3nt: TGTGCCAGCAGCGCCGGACAGGGAGACTATGGCTACACCTTC
len: 15; v_gene: TRBV6-5; j_gene: TRBJ1-3; abundance: NA; d_gene: NA; CDR3aa: CASSTDSLSGNTIYF; CDR3nt: TGTGCCAGCAGCACGGACAGCCTCTCTGGAAACACCATATATTTT
len: 13; v_gene: TRBV6-5; j_gene: TRBJ1-5; abundance: NA; d_gene: TRBD1; CDR3aa: CASRQGGNQPQHF; CDR3nt: TGTGCCAGCAGACAGGGGGGCAATCAGCCCCAGCATTTT
len: 12; v_gene: TRBV11-2; j_gene: TRBJ1-1; abundance: few; d_gene: TRBD1; CDR3aa: CASSSTRDSAFF; CDR3nt: TGTGCCAGCAGCTCAACCCGGGACAGTGCTTTCTTT
len: 15; v_gene: TRBV11-2; j_gene: TRBJ2-7; abundance: once; d_gene: TRBD1; CDR3aa: CASSLAYRDSYEQYF; CDR3nt: TGTGCCAGCAGCTTAGCTTACCGGGACAGTTACGAGCAGTACTTC
len: 14; v_gene: TRBV7-3; j_gene: TRBJ2-7; abundance: NA; d_gene: NA; CDR3aa: CASSQVRHRYEQYF; CDR3nt: TGTGCCAGCAGCCAGGTTAGACACCGCTACGAGCAGTACTTC
len: 15; v_gene: TRBV4-2; j_gene: TRBJ2-3; abundance: NA; d_gene: NA; CDR3aa: CASSQAQRGGDTQYF; CDR3nt: TGTGCCAGCAGCCAAGCCCAAAGGGGTGGAGATACGCAGTATTTT
len: 13; v_gene: TRBV19; j_gene: TRBJ1-1; abundance: NA; d_gene: NA; CDR3aa: CASSIDGYTEAFF; CDR3nt: TGTGCCAGTAGTATAGACGGGTACACTGAAGCTTTCTTT
len: 14; v_gene: TRBV7-6; j_gene: TRBJ2-5; abundance: NA; d_gene: NA; CDR3aa: CASSPAGDEETQYF; CDR3nt: TGTGCCAGCAGCCCGGCGGGTGATGAAGAGACCCAGTACTTC
len: 16; v_gene: TRBV5-6; j_gene: TRBJ2-1; abundance: NA; d_gene: TRBD2; CDR3aa: CASSLTSGSSYNEQFF; CDR3nt: TGTGCCAGCAGCTTGACTAGCGGGAGCTCCTACAATGAGCAGTTCTTC
len: 15; v_gene: TRBV7-6; j_gene: TRBJ2-7; abundance: NA; d_gene: TRBD2; CDR3aa: CASSTLAGAFYEQYF; CDR3nt: TGTGCCAGCAGTACTTTAGCGGGGGCCTTCTACGAGCAGTACTTC
len: 13; v_gene: TRBV29-1; j_gene: TRBJ2-1; abundance: NA; d_gene: NA; CDR3aa: CSVDPAGRNEQFF; CDR3nt: TGCAGCGTTGACCCGGCGGGGCGGAATGAGCAGTTCTTC
len: 16; v_gene: TRBV4-1; j_gene: TRBJ2-1; abundance: NA; d_gene: TRBD2; CDR3aa: CASSNPSGRPGDEQFF; CDR3nt: TGCGCCAGCAGCAACCCTAGCGGGAGGCCGGGGGATGAGCAGTTCTTC
len: 16; v_gene: TRBV2; j_gene: TRBJ2-2; abundance: NA; d_gene: NA; CDR3aa: CASSPQAGLYTGELFF; CDR3nt: TGTGCCAGCAGTCCACAAGCAGGACTTTACACCGGGGAGCTGTTTTTT
len: 14; v_gene: TRBV13; j_gene: TRBJ2-3; abundance: NA; d_gene: TRBD1; CDR3aa: CASSPGQTTDTQYF; CDR3nt: TGTGCCAGCAGCCCGGGACAGACCACAGATACGCAGTATTTT
len: 12; v_gene: TRBV11-2; j_gene: TRBJ2-3; abundance: NA; d_gene: NA; CDR3aa: CASSPSTDTQYF; CDR3nt: TGTGCCAGCAGCCCTAGCACAGATACGCAGTATTTT
len: 16; v_gene: TRBV5-6; j_gene: TRBJ1-5; abundance: NA; d_gene: NA; CDR3aa: CASSLGRSYSNQPQHF; CDR3nt: TGTGCCAGCAGCTTGGGTCGCAGTTATAGCAATCAGCCCCAGCATTTT
len: 13; v_gene: TRBV15; j_gene: TRBJ2-3; abundance: NA; d_gene: NA; CDR3aa: CAVLSPSTDTQYF; CDR3nt: TGTGCCGTACTCTCCCCTAGCACAGATACGCAGTATTTT